The clone carrying this T cell receptor beta chain occurred a few times. Antigen unknown. The data derive from a study of T-cell reconstitution after alpha-beta-depleted transplantation in children. Study results and limitations: Newly made T cells mostly supplied T-cell counts and diversity one year after transplant. Reports say that about two months after transplant, the alpha-beta T cells came out of several hundred graft clones that had expanded.

Library preparation (for TCRbeta) was performed with unique molecular identifiers. MiXCR, run by TCRdb on the PCR reads, gives a single entry per CDR3 protein. This table has fewer than 550,000 distinct CDR3 sequences, 15% to 20% appearing once. V was clipped by 2 bases and J by 3 bases, with 11 bases between them. Per germline, CDR1 DFQATT and CDR2 SNEGSKA (reference sequence). CDR3 length: 14 amino acids. This receptor was obtained from a boy less than two years old who had a stem cell transplant for Wiskott-Aldrich syndrome, so the T cells may come from the graft donor. The V call is TRBV20-1, the J call TRBJ2-1; TRBD2 is a possible D gene (6 bases). The starting material was PBMCs, mostly from graft donor cells, obtained 360 days after TCRalphabeta/CD19-depleted stem cell transplant. CDR3 region: CSARYLRGYNEQFF. For the CDR3, the DNA is TGCAGTGCTAGATATTTGCGGGGCTACAATGAGCAGTTCTTC.